This passage covers 27 T cell receptor beta chains from one sample sequenced in a study of cytomegalovirus exposure and HLA in healthy donors. Sequenced by immunoSEQ multiplex PCR; TCRdb stores in-frame clones only, minus some. The table has 200,000 to 250,000 clones, about 90% seen once. The source material was PBMCs. The receptor source for this set is a young man in good health and CMV-seropositive.

This clone was recorded only once. The V and J genes are TRBV13 and TRBJ2-7; tentatively, D is TRBD2 (5 bases). This CDR3 region has 15 residues. Germline loops: CDR1 PRHDT, CDR2 FYEKMQ (reference sequence). Trimming left V 4 bases short and J 1 base short, with 14 bases between. The CDR3: CASSSGLTRSYEQYF. CDR3 in DNA: TGTGCCAGCAGCTCCGGACTCACGAGGTCCTACGAGCAGTACTTC.

This chain links TRBV19 with TRBJ2-4, with D unresolved. Germline V CDR1 and CDR2: LNHDA, SQIVND (reference sequence). The CDR3 covers 17 residues. V dropped 2 bases and J dropped 0 bases, with 14 bases sitting between them. Here the CDR3 DNA reads TGTGCCAGTAGTATACAACGACCGACCGTAGCCAAAAACATTCAGTACTTC. Translating it yields CASSIQRPTVAKNIQYF.

Only one count was recorded for this clone. The rearrangement joins TRBV6-1 to TRBJ2-1; 10 nucleotides align to TRBD2. This CDR3 is 15 amino acids long. CDR1 and CDR2 (germline): MNHNS, SASEGT. V was clipped by 8 bases and J by 3 bases; unmatched bases: 7. CDR3 in amino acids: CASLVAGGLYNEQFF. The CDR3 DNA follows: TGTGCCAGCTTAGTAGCGGGAGGACTCTACAATGAGCAGTTCTTC.

This rearrangement joins TRBV5-4 to TRBJ1-2, with 7 bases that match TRBD1. The CDR3 length is 13 residues. In germline, CDR1 is SGHNT, CDR2 YYREEE (reference sequence). Germline trimming cut 3 bases from V and 5 bases from J; bases unmatched to any gene: 4. CDR3 sequence reads: CASSSTGPYGYTF. CDR3 sequence (DNA): TGTGCCAGCAGCTCGACAGGGCCTTATGGCTACACCTTC.

This chain joins TRBV7-9 and TRBJ2-7, with 10 positions matching TRBD1. Germline V lookup: CDR1 SEHNR, CDR2 FQNEAQ (reference sequence). CDR3 length: 15 residues. V lost 5 bases to trimming and J lost 3 bases; unmatched junction nucleotides: 7. The CDR3 region has the DNA TGTGCCAGCAGCAAAGGACAGGGGGGAAGCTACGAGCAGTACTTC. Encoded protein: CASSKGQGGSYEQYF.

This rearrangement joins TRBV7-6 to TRBJ2-7; D not resolved. Germline V lookup: CDR1 SGHVS, CDR2 FNYEAQ. This CDR3 has 14 residues. V shed 3 bases and J shed 7 bases, with 16 bases lying between them. The CDR3 here is CASSFLGDQREQYF. CDR3 sequence (DNA): TGTGCCAGCAGCTTCTTGGGCGACCAGAGGGAGCAGTACTTC.

The chain is built from TRBV30 and TRBJ2-5, with 10 bases lining up with TRBD1. Germline CDR1 is GTSNPN and CDR2 is SVGIG (reference sequence). The J segment lost 5 bases and the V segment lost 0 bases, leaving 6 bases of the junction unmatched. CDR3 size: 15 residues. CDR3 DNA: TGTGCCTGGAGTGTACGACAGGGGGCCGGGGAGACCCAGTACTTC. It specifies CAWSVRQGAGETQYF.

The chain uses TRBV7-2 and TRBJ2-1; unclear D gene. V shed 4 bases and J shed 5 bases, with 12 bases lying between them. The CDR3 loop spans 14 amino acids. Looked up from germline, CDR1 is SGHTA and CDR2 is FQGNSA. The CDR3 nucleotides are TGTGCCAGCAGCTCCCCTAGACGGGACAATGAGCAGTTCTTC. Its protein is CASSSPRRDNEQFF.

CDR3 DNA sequence: TGCGCCAGCAGCTTGAACATGCAGGGGAGCGGCTACACCTTC. Protein: CASSLNMQGSGYTF. This sequence joins TRBV5-1 and TRBJ1-2; D perhaps matches TRBD1 (6 bases). This CDR3 comprises 14 residues. With 1 base removed from V and 8 bases from J, the gap between germline ends came to 15 bases. CDR1 SGHRS and CDR2 YFSETQ come from the germline V gene.

The chain uses TRBV6-5 and TRBJ2-4; weak D call: TRBD1 (6 bases). Trimming left V 5 bases short and J 7 bases short, with 15 bases between. This CDR3 contains 14 residues. Germline V gene data show CDR1 as MNHEY and CDR2 as SVGAGI. CDR3: CASSQGPTGNIQYF. CDR3 DNA: TGTGCCAGCAGTCAGGGCCCTACAGGGAACATTCAGTACTTC.

This rearrangement joins TRBV28 to TRBJ2-1; unclear D gene. Germline loops: CDR1 MDHEN, CDR2 SYDVKM. The CDR3 length is 10 residues. V shed 3 bases and J shed 6 bases, with 0 bases lying between them. CDR3 bases: TGTGCCAGCAGTTTCAATGAGCAGTTCTTC. Amino acids: CASSFNEQFF. The entire variable domain, with the rest obtained from reference TRBV28 and TRBJ2-1, is as follows: DVKVTQSSRYLVKRTGEKVFLECVQDMDHENMFWYRQDPGLGLRLIYFSYDVKMKEKGDIPEGYSVSREKKERFSLILESASTNQTSMYLCASSFNEQFFGPGTRLTVL.

The rearrangement uses TRBV25-1 and TRBJ2-7, with D uncertain. Between the trimmed V and J ends, which lost 3 bases and 1 base, there was a span of 4 bases. The length of the CDR3 is 12 residues. Germline V CDR1 and CDR2: MGHDK, SYGVNS. In DNA, the CDR3 is TGTGCCAGCAGTGATAGATCCTACGAGCAGTACTTC. It specifies CASSDRSYEQYF.

This chain connects TRBV7-8 to TRBJ1-1; maybe TRBD1 (6 bases). Germline V gives CDR1 SGHVS, CDR2 FQNEAQ. The CDR3 totals 18 residues. V dropped 8 bases and J dropped 1 base, with 26 bases sitting between them. CDR3 amino acids: CASQRFPGEPLKNTEAFF. Here the CDR3 DNA reads TGTGCCAGCCAAAGATTTCCAGGGGAGCCCCTGAAGAACACTGAAGCTTTCTTT. Complete variable domain (other parts from reference TRBV7-8 and TRBJ1-1): GAGVSQSPRYKVAKRGQDVALRCDPISGHVSLFWYQQALGQGPEFLTYFQNEAQLDKSGLPSDRFFAERPEGSVSTLKIQRTQQEDSAVYLCASQRFPGEPLKNTEAFFGQGTRLTVV.

The chain joins TRBV20-1 to TRBJ1-2; D gene unclear. Trimming pared 6 bases from V and 1 base from J, leaving 6 bases between. There are 11 residues in the CDR3. In germline, CDR1 is DFQATT, CDR2 SNEGSKA (reference sequence). The CDR3 coding sequence is TGCAGTGCCCGTATTAACTATGGCTACACCTTC. It translates to CSARINYGYTF.

The chain has TRBV29-1 and TRBJ2-1, with 7 nucleotides matching TRBD2. This CDR3 is built from 13 residues. V lost 7 bases to trimming and J lost 7 bases; unmatched junction nucleotides: 10. Germline loops: CDR1 SQVTM, CDR2 ANQGSEA. CDR3 bases: TGCAGCGGAACGAGCGGGATTAAAAATGAGCAGTTCTTC. It codes for CSGTSGIKNEQFF.

The chain joins TRBV9 to TRBJ2-7; tentatively, D is TRBD1 (6 bases). Germline lookup yields CDR1 SGDLS and CDR2 YYNGEE. The CDR3 totals 14 residues. V lost 3 bases and J lost 0, with 10 bases in between. CDR3 nucleotide sequence: TGTGCCAGCAGCGGCGGACAGATCTCCTACGAGCAGTACTTC. It codes for CASSGGQISYEQYF.

This rearrangement joins TRBV30 to TRBJ2-6, with a weak D call TRBD2 (5 bases). V was shortened by 5 bases and J by 2 bases, with 10 bases between the two germline ends. CDR3 length: 14 amino acids. The germline V gene encodes CDR1 GTSNPN and CDR2 SVGIG (reference sequence). CDR3 region: CAWGPGTGANVLTF. The CDR3 nucleotides read TGTGCCTGGGGTCCGGGAACTGGGGCCAACGTCCTGACTTTC.

The V call is TRBV29-1, the J call TRBJ2-1; the match to TRBD2 covers 7 bases. Germline values: CDR1 SQVTM, CDR2 ANQGSEA. The J segment lost 3 bases and the V segment lost 5 bases, leaving 10 bases of the junction unmatched. There are 15 residues in the CDR3. DNA for the CDR3: TGCAGCGTTTCTCTTGGCGGGAGCTACTACAATGAGCAGTTCTTC. Its translation: CSVSLGGSYYNEQFF.

Written as DNA, the CDR3 is TGCGCCAGCACCCCTTTCCGGGACAACTCTGGGGCCAACGTCCTGACTTTC. Protein sequence: CASTPFRDNSGANVLTF. This chain uses TRBV5-1 with TRBJ2-6, with a weak D call TRBD1 (6 bases). The CDR3 is made up of 17 amino acids. The V and J ends lost 6 bases and 0 bases respectively, with 16 bases between them. The V gene's germline CDR1 is SGHRS and CDR2 YFSETQ.

The rearrangement joins TRBV29-1 to TRBJ2-5; 7 nucleotides align to TRBD2. The ends lost 7 bases at V and 3 bases at J; junction bases unmatched: 8. CDR1 is SQVTM and CDR2 is ANQGSEA in the germline V gene. The CDR3 extends over 13 amino acids. CDR3 nucleotides: TGCAGCGCAGGCAGGCTAGCGGAAGAGACCCAGTACTTC. Amino acid sequence: CSAGRLAEETQYF. The full variable domain, completed using reference TRBV29-1 and TRBJ2-5, is SAVISQKPSRDICQRGTSLTIQCQVDSQVTMMFWYRQQPGQSLTLIATANQGSEATYESGFVIDKFPISRPNLTFSTLTVSNMSPEDSSIYLCSAGRLAEETQYFGPGTRLLVL.

This chain links TRBV29-1 with TRBJ1-1; D call uncertain. This CDR3 comprises 12 residues. Germline values: CDR1 SQVTM, CDR2 ANQGSEA. Trimming left V 4 bases short and J 3 bases short, with 9 bases between. The CDR3 loop is CSVVPWDTEAFF. The CDR3 region has the DNA TGCAGCGTTGTGCCTTGGGACACTGAAGCTTTCTTT.

The gene calls are TRBV19 and TRBJ2-1, with TRBD2 matching over 12 bases. The CDR3 sequence is 14 residues long. J gave up 9 bases and V 3 bases, and 3 bases lay outside the gene matches. Germline V lookup: CDR1 LNHDA, CDR2 SQIVND (reference sequence). The CDR3 loop reads CASSIGLAGTEQFF. In DNA, the CDR3 is TGTGCCAGTAGTATTGGACTAGCGGGAACTGAGCAGTTCTTC.

This clone was detected ten times or more. V gene TRBV2 combines with J gene TRBJ2-5; the D gene is possibly TRBD1 (6 bases). The V gene lost 7 bases and the J gene lost 7 bases, with 16 bases spanning the gap. The CDR3 loop spans 13 amino acids. Germline V CDR1 and CDR2: SNHLY, FYNNEI. CDR3 sequence (DNA): TGTGCCAGCACAGGGGCTCCAAGGGGGACCCAGTACTTC. The encoded protein is CASTGAPRGTQYF.

This clone turned up a few times. This chain connects TRBV28 to TRBJ2-7, with D hard to call. V lost 3 bases and J lost 6, with 3 bases in between. Germline V gene data show CDR1 as MDHEN and CDR2 as SYDVKM. This CDR3 region has 10 residues. CDR3 in amino acids: CASSLAEQYF. Written as DNA, the CDR3 is TGTGCCAGCAGTTTGGCCGAGCAGTACTTC.

In the case of this clone: This sequence may be a read error, since a much larger clone differs from it by one base. The chain has TRBV5-4 and TRBJ2-7; 8 positions match TRBD2. In germline, CDR1 is SGHNT, CDR2 YYREEE (reference sequence). After removal of 4 bases from V and 0 bases from J, the junction contained 6 bases not matched to a gene. The CDR3 loop spans 15 amino acids. The CDR3 DNA follows: TGTGCCAGCAGCGACCGGAGCGGGAGCTCCTACGAGCAGTACTTC. It translates to CASSDRSGSSYEQYF.

The chain couples TRBV7-8 to TRBJ2-7, with 7 bases fitting TRBD2. Losses at the gene ends were 3 bases for V and 6 bases for J; bases not matched to a gene: 8. Germline V gives CDR1 SGHVS, CDR2 FQNEAQ. The CDR3 loop spans 14 amino acids. The CDR3 spells CASSFIAGMSEQYF. CDR3 DNA sequence: TGTGCCAGCAGCTTCATAGCGGGCATGAGCGAGCAGTACTTC.

As for this clone: One end of the junction does not line up with germline, which may come from a read error. This chain links TRBV6-4 with TRBJ1-1, with TRBD1 as a possible D gene (5 bases). CDR1 is MRHNA and CDR2 is SNTAGT in the germline V gene. The CDR3 contains 16 residues. CDR3 in amino acids: CASSPGVGTVNTEAFF. The CDR3 bases are TGTGCCAGCAGTCCTGGTGTGGGGACGGTGAATACTGAAGCTTTCTTT.